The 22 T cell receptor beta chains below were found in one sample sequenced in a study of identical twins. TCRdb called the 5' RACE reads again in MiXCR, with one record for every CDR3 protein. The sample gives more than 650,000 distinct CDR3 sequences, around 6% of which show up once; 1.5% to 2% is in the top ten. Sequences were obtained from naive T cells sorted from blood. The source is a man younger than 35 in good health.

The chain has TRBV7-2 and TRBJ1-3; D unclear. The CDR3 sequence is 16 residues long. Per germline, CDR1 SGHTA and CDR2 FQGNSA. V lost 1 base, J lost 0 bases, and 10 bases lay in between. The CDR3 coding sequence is TGTGCCAGCAGCTTAGATGTCAGGATCTCTGGAAACACCATATATTTT. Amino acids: CASSLDVRISGNTIYF.

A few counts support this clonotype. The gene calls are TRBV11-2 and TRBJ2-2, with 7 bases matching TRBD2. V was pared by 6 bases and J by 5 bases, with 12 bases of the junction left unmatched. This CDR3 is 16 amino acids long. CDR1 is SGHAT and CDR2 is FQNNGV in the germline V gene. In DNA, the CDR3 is TGTGCCAGCAGGCCAACGGGGTCTAGCGGAACCGGGGAGCTGTTTTTT. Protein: CASRPTGSSGTGELFF.

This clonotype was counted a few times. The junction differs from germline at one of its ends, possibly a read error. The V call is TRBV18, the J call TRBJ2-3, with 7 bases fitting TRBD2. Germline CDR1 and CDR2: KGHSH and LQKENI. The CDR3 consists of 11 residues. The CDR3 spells CSSGSTDTQYF. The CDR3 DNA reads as TGCAGTAGCGGGAGCACAGATACGCAGTATTTT.

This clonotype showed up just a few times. The CDR3 is CASSLAGGLSGDTQYF. CDR3 nucleotide sequence: TGCGCCAGCAGCTTGGCAGGGGGCCTGAGCGGAGATACGCAGTATTTT. V gene TRBV5-1 combines with J gene TRBJ2-3; 8 positions match TRBD1. Germline CDR1 is SGHRS and CDR2 is YFSETQ. The CDR3 loop spans 16 amino acids. V was clipped by 0 bases and J by 5 bases; unmatched bases: 8.

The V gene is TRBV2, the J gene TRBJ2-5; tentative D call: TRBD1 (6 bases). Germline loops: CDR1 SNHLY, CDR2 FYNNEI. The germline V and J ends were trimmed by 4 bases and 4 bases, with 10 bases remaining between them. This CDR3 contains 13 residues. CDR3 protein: CASSAQGRETQYF. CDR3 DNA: TGTGCCAGCAGTGCACAGGGTAGAGAGACCCAGTACTTC.

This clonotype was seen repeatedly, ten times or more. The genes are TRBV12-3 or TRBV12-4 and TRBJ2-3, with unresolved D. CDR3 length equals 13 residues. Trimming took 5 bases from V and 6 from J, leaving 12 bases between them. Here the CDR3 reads CASSRTTTDTQYF. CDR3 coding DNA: TGTGCCAGCAGTAGGACCACTACGGATACGCAGTATTTT.

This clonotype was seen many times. The CDR3 DNA follows: TGTGCCAGCAGTACGACAGGGGAGAACTCTGGAAACACCATATATTTT. Translation gives CASSTTGENSGNTIYF. The chain couples TRBV28 to TRBJ1-3; 8 positions agree with TRBD1. V dropped 5 bases and J dropped 0; count of bases not matched to a gene: 6. In germline, CDR1 is MDHEN, CDR2 SYDVKM. This CDR3 has 16 residues.

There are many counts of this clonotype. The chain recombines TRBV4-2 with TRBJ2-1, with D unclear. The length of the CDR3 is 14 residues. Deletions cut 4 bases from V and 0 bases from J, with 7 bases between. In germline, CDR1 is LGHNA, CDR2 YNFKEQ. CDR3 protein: CASSPRASYNEQFF. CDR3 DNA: TGTGCCAGCAGCCCTAGAGCCTCCTACAATGAGCAGTTCTTC.

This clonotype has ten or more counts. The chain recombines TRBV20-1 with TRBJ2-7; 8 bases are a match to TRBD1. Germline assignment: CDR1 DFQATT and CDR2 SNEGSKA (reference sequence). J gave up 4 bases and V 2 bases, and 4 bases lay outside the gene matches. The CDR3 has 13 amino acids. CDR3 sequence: CSARSGGKYEQYF. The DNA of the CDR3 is TGCAGTGCTAGATCAGGGGGCAAATACGAGCAGTACTTC.

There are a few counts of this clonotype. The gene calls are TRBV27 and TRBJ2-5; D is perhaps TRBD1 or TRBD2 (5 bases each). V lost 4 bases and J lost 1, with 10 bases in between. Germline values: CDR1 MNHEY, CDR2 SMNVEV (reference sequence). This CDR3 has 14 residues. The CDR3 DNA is TGTGCCAGCAGTTCTCGGGGCTCCCAAGAGACCCAGTACTTC. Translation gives CASSSRGSQETQYF.

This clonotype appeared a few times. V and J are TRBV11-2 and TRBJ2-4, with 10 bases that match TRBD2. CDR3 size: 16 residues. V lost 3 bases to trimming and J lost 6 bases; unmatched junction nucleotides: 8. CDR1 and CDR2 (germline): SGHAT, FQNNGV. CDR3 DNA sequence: TGTGCCAGCAGCTTGGTGCTAGCGGGAGTCCTAAACATTCAGTACTTC. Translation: CASSLVLAGVLNIQYF.

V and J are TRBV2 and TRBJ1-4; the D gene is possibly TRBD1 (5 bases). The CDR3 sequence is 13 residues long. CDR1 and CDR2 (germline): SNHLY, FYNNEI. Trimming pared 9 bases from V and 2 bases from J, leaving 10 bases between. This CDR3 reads CARTDTTNEKLFF. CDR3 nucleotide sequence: TGTGCCAGGACGGACACGACTAATGAAAAACTGTTTTTT.

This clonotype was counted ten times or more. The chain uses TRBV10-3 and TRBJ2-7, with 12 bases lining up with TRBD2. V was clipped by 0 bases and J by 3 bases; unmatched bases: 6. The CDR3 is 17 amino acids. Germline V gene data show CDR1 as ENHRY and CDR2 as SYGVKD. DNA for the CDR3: TGTGCCATCAGTGAGTCGACTCCGACTAGCGGGAGCTACGAGCAGTACGTC. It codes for CAISESTPTSGSYEQYV.

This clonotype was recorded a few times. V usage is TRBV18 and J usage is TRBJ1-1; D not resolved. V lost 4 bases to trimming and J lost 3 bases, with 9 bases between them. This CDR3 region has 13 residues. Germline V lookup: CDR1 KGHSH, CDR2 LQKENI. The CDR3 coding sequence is TGTGCCAGCTCACTAGGAGTCCACACTGAAGCTTTCTTT. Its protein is CASSLGVHTEAFF.

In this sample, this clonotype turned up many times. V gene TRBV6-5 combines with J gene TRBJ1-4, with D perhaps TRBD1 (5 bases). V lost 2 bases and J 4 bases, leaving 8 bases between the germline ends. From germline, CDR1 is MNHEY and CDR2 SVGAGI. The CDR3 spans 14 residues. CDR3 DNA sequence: TGTGCCAGCAGTTACGGGGGGGTTAATGAAAAACTGTTTTTT. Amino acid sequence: CASSYGGVNEKLFF.

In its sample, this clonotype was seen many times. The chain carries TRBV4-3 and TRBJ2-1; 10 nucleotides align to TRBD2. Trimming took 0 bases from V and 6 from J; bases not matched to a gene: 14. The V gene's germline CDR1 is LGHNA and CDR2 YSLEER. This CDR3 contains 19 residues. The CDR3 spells CASSQEVPSGSFSGNEQFF. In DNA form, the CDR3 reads TGCGCCAGCAGCCAAGAAGTACCTAGCGGGAGCTTTTCGGGCAATGAGCAGTTCTTC.

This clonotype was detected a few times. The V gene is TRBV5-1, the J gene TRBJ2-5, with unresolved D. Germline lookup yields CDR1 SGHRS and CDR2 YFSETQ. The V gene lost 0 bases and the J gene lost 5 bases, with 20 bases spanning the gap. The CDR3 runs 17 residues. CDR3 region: CASSLAFGSTLAETQYF. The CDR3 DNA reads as TGCGCCAGCAGCTTGGCCTTTGGTTCGACCTTGGCGGAGACCCAGTACTTC.

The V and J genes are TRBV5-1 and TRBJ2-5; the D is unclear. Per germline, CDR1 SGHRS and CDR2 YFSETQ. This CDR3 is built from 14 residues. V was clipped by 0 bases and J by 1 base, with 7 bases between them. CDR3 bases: TGCGCCAGCAGCTTGGCCACAGTCCAAGAGACCCAGTACTTC. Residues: CASSLATVQETQYF.

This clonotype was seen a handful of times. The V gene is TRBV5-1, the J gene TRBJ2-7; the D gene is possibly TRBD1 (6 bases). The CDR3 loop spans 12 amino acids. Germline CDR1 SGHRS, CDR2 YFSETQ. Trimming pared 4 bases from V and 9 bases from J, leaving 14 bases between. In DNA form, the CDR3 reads TGCGCCAGCAGCCGTCCAGGGGATGTGCAGTACTTC. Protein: CASSRPGDVQYF.

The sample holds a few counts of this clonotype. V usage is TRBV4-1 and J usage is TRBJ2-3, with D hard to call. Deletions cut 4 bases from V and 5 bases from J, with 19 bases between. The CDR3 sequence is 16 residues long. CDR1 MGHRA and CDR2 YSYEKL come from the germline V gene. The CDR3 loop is CASSPTVVWAEDTQYF. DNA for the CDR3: TGCGCCAGCAGCCCTACGGTTGTTTGGGCAGAAGATACGCAGTATTTT.

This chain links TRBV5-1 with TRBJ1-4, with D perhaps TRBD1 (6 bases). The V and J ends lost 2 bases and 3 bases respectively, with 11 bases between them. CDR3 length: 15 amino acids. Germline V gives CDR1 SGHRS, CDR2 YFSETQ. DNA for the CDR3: TGCGCCAGCAGCTTTTTGGACAGCCCTAATGAAAAACTGTTTTTT. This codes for CASSFLDSPNEKLFF.

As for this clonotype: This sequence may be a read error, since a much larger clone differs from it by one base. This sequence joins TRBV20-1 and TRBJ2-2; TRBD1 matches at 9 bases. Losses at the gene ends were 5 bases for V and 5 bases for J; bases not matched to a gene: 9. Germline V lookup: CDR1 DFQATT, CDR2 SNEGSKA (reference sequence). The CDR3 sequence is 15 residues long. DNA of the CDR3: TGCAGTGCTTCCGGGACAGGGCTTTGGACCGGGGAGCTGTTTTTT. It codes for CSASGTGLWTGELFF.